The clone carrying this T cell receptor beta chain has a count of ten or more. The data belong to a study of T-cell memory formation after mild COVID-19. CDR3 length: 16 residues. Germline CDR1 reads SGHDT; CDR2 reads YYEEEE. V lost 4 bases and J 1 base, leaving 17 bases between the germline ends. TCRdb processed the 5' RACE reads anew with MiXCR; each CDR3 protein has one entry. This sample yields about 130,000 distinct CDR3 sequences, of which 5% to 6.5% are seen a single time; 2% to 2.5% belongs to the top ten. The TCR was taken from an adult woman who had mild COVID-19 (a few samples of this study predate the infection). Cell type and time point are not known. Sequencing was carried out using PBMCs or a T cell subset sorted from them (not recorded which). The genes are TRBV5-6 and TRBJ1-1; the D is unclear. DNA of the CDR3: TGTGCCAGCAGCAAGAACGCCAGAGCTCCGAACACTGAAGCTTTCTTT. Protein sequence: CASSKNARAPNTEAFF.